Listed below are T cell receptor beta chains from one sample, sequenced in a study of T cell repertoires in cytomegalovirus infection. TCRdb re-called the reads with MiXCR, one entry per CDR3 protein. This sample carries 450,000 to 650,000 distinct CDR3 sequences, around a quarter of them seen once, and the ten largest clones take about 13%. Sequencing used PBMCs. Every receptor here comes from a human donor in good health (CMV status not recorded). Some clones in this sample may be carry-over from other donors' samples. Each CDR3 is given with its conserved first and last residue. A D gene is named only where the DNA matches it firmly. Only part of the rows carry a size: once, few, many, or a class if the clone is expanded.

D gene: NA; J gene: TRBJ1-1; V gene: TRBV19; clone size: NA; CDR3 protein: CASSPRQDRTEAFF; CDR3 DNA: TGTGCCAGTAGTCCACGTCAGGATCGCACTGAAGCTTTCTTT
D gene: TRBD2; J gene: TRBJ2-1; V gene: TRBV10-3; clone size: NA; CDR3 protein: CAISGPGTSYNEQFF; CDR3 DNA: TGTGCCATCAGTGGCCCCGGGACTAGCTACAATGAGCAGTTCTTC
D gene: TRBD2; J gene: TRBJ2-5; V gene: TRBV7-2; clone size: many; CDR3 protein: CASSLNSGRAQETQYF; CDR3 DNA: TGTGCCAGCAGCTTAAATAGCGGGAGGGCCCAAGAGACCCAGTACTTC
D gene: TRBD2; J gene: TRBJ2-5; V gene: TRBV19; clone size: few; CDR3 protein: CASSIWGGETQYF; CDR3 DNA: TGTGCCAGTAGTATTTGGGGAGGGGAGACCCAGTACTTC
D gene: TRBD2; J gene: TRBJ2-1; V gene: TRBV6-5; clone size: few; CDR3 protein: CASSLLAGEVYNEQFF; CDR3 DNA: TGTGCCAGCAGCCTTCTAGCGGGAGAGGTGTACAATGAGCAGTTCTTC
D gene: TRBD1; J gene: TRBJ2-7; V gene: TRBV20-1; clone size: NA; CDR3 protein: CSARSGTAQSYEQYF; CDR3 DNA: TGCAGTGCCCGATCCGGGACAGCGCAATCCTACGAGCAGTACTTC
D gene: NA; J gene: TRBJ2-1; V gene: TRBV7-6; clone size: many; CDR3 protein: CASSLNDPLFYNEQFF; CDR3 DNA: TGTGCCAGCAGCTTAAATGACCCCCTCTTCTACAATGAGCAGTTCTTC
D gene: TRBD1; J gene: TRBJ1-5; V gene: TRBV19; clone size: NA; CDR3 protein: CASSIGAQGARGNQPQHF; CDR3 DNA: TGTGCCAGTAGTATAGGGGCACAGGGGGCGAGAGGAAATCAGCCCCAGCATTTT
D gene: TRBD1; J gene: TRBJ1-1; V gene: TRBV7-2; clone size: many; CDR3 protein: CASSLGTGSEAFF; CDR3 DNA: TGTGCCAGCAGCTTGGGGACAGGCTCTGAAGCTTTCTTT
D gene: NA; J gene: TRBJ2-5; V gene: TRBV12-3/TRBV12-4; clone size: few; CDR3 protein: CASSPLIGETQYF; CDR3 DNA: TGTGCCAGCAGCCCCTTAATTGGAGAGACCCAGTACTTC
D gene: TRBD1; J gene: TRBJ1-4; V gene: TRBV29-1; clone size: few; CDR3 protein: CSVAPGQGVEKLFF; CDR3 DNA: TGCAGCGTTGCCCCGGGACAGGGTGTTGAAAAACTGTTTTTT
D gene: NA; J gene: TRBJ2-1; V gene: TRBV19; clone size: few; CDR3 protein: CASKMDPSSYNEQFF; CDR3 DNA: TGTGCCAGTAAGATGGACCCTAGCTCCTACAATGAGCAGTTCTTC
D gene: TRBD1; J gene: TRBJ1-2; V gene: TRBV28; clone size: NA; CDR3 protein: CASSSTGEIGYGYTF; CDR3 DNA: TGTGCCAGCAGCTCAACAGGGGAGATAGGGTATGGCTACACCTTC